This paragraph covers one T cell receptor beta chain sequence. The antigen remains undetermined. The CDR3 has 16 amino acids. Looked up from germline, CDR1 is MNHEY and CDR2 is SMNVEV (reference sequence). Trimming took 4 bases from V and 5 from J, leaving 17 bases between them. The data were obtained in a study of glioma-infiltrating T cells after dendritic cell vaccination. As for the study in general: Patients had newly diagnosed or recurrent glioblastoma and received dendritic cell vaccines. Autologous tumor lysate-pulsed dendritic cell vaccination was given between about 2003 and 2013. Findings and limits, study-wide: Patients with more pretreatment TILs had longer time to progression and survival.

Regarding time point: after dendritic cell vaccination, including at tumor progression/relapse. The PCR used 60 V beta and 13 J beta primers. TCRdb keeps only in-frame clones here, not all; method: immunoSEQ multiplex PCR. Of just under 100,000 clones listed, 65% to 85% are singletons. The gene calls are TRBV27 and TRBJ2-2; possible D gene TRBD2, 6 bases. The TCR originated in a human donor with glioblastoma. The sample was blood, taken after dendritic cell vaccination. CDR3 loop: CASSSRGGATTGELFF. In DNA, the CDR3 is TGTGCCAGCAGTTCCCGGGGAGGAGCAACGACCGGGGAGCTGTTTTTT.